The clone carrying this T cell receptor beta chain was observed many times. These data come from a study of T cells in Graves' hyperthyroidism and ophthalmopathy. Graves' hyperthyroidism was deemed stable given no ophthalmopathy progression within 18 months. The authors obtained PBMCs from about 9.5 ml of fresh peripheral blood. Using RNA transcripts as the source, TCR beta CDR3 regions were amplified. The primer set for the first-round RT-PCR of the TCR CDR3 was HTBI. MiXCR, applied by TCRdb to the multiplex PCR reads, yields one record per CDR3 protein. The sample contains 500,000 to 700,000 distinct CDR3 sequences, around 15% of which appear only once. The CDR3 has 16 residues. CDR1 and CDR2 from the germline V gene are MDHEN and SYDVKM. Germline trimming cut 5 bases from V and 2 bases from J; bases unmatched to any gene: 10.

The TCR originated in a woman between 18 and 29 years old with Graves' hyperthyroidism. V usage is TRBV28 and J usage is TRBJ1-2, with 8 bases matching TRBD1. Sequencing input: blood. In DNA, the CDR3 is TGTGCCAGCAGTCCGACTAGACAGGGGCCAAACTATGGCTACACCTTC. Residues: CASSPTRQGPNYGYTF.